This T cell receptor beta chain was sequenced during a study of regulatory T cells in long-lasting Graves disease. Background on the study: Antithyroid drug exposure in newly diagnosed Graves' patients had lasted under 3 months. Study-level findings and limits: Persistent Graves' patients showed less TCR diversity than newly diagnosed patients showed.

The time point denotes: newly diagnosed GD, antithyroid drugs for less than 3 months. Researchers made the TCR library from RNA that was extracted from PBMCs. Through Arm-PCR of CDR3 regions and iRepertoire HTBI primers, TCR beta libraries were built. Via MiXCR, TCRdb re-called the multiplex PCR reads, giving one row per CDR3 protein. Altogether about 220,000 distinct CDR3 sequences are present, around a fifth being singletons, with the ten largest covering over 9.5%. This clonotype was seen many times. Antigen unknown. CDR3 length equals 15 residues. Trimming pared 7 bases from V and 3 bases from J, leaving 16 bases between. Germline V gene lookup returns CDR1 LNHDA and CDR2 SQIVND (reference sequence). The data also belong to a second study, concerning T cells in Graves' hyperthyroidism and ophthalmopathy. From that paper: Carried out on the TCR CDR3, a first-round RT-PCR used the HTBI primer set.

Sample: peripheral blood mononuclear cells (PBMCs), taken at new diagnosis, from a patient treated with antithyroid drugs. This chain uses TRBV19 with TRBJ2-1, with D possibly being TRBD2 (6 bases). This TCR derives from a woman in her thirties with Graves disease. The CDR3 nucleotides are TGTGCCAGTAAAAACCCAGCGGACTACTACAATGAGCAGTTCTTC. Amino acids: CASKNPADYYNEQFF.